The rows below give T cell receptor beta chains drawn from one sample of a study of blood T cells in healthy people across ages. TCRdb independently ran MiXCR on the 5' RACE reads; one entry per CDR3 protein. The data hold about 1.6 million distinct CDR3 sequences, with 34% observed a single time. The specimen was blood. The origin of the receptors is a woman in her twenties or thirties in good health. The CDR3 runs from the conserved cysteine through the conserved F or W. The D gene is left open where the match is weak. Not all rows give a size; the values are once, few, many and, for expanded clones, a class.

D: -; J: TRBJ2-1; size: -; V: TRBV6-5; DNA: TGTGCCAGCAGTTACTCGAACCGCCTTGAGCAGTTCTTC; CDR3: CASSYSNRLEQFF
D: TRBD2; J: TRBJ2-7; size: -; V: TRBV3-1; DNA: TGTGCCAGCAGCCAAGACCCGGGACTAGCGGGAAGTATCTACGAGCAGTACTTC; CDR3: CASSQDPGLAGSIYEQYF
D: -; J: TRBJ1-1; size: -; V: TRBV27; DNA: TGTGCCAGCAGGGTCGATGGTGCCAGGGCCTACACTGAAGCTTTCTTT; CDR3: CASRVDGARAYTEAFF
D: -; J: TRBJ2-3; size: -; V: TRBV20-1; DNA: TGCAGTGCTAAGAGGACTCCTAGCACAGATACGCAGTATTTT; CDR3: CSAKRTPSTDTQYF
D: -; J: TRBJ2-3; size: -; V: TRBV15; DNA: TGTGCCACCAGCAGACCTAAAGCGGGTACGCAGTATTTT; CDR3: CATSRPKAGTQYF
D: -; J: TRBJ2-3; size: few; V: TRBV27; DNA: TGTGCCAGCAGCCTCTCCGGGCTACCGGCAGATACGCAGTATTTT; CDR3: CASSLSGLPADTQYF
D: -; J: TRBJ2-1; size: few; V: TRBV7-2; DNA: TGTGCCAGCAGCTTAGAGGGCCGAAGGAGGGTCGGCAGTTACAATGAGCAGTTCTTC; CDR3: CASSLEGRRRVGSYNEQFF
D: -; J: TRBJ2-6; size: -; V: TRBV30; DNA: TGTGCCTGGGAGTTGGGTACGGGTCCTGGGGCCAACGTCCTGACTTTC; CDR3: CAWELGTGPGANVLTF
D: -; J: TRBJ2-1; size: -; V: TRBV9; DNA: TGTGCCAGCAGCGAAAGCCCAGGGCCGTCCAATGGGCAGTTCTTC; CDR3: CASSESPGPSNGQFF
D: -; J: TRBJ2-5; size: many; V: TRBV20-1; DNA: TGCAGTGCTAGAGATATGGGGGCTGGGGAGACCCAGTACTTC; CDR3: CSARDMGAGETQYF
D: -; J: TRBJ2-7; size: few; V: TRBV6-1; DNA: TGTGCCAGCAGTGACGGGGGTAAGACAGCATACGAGCAGTACTTC; CDR3: CASSDGGKTAYEQYF
D: TRBD1; J: TRBJ1-2; size: -; V: TRBV27; DNA: TGTGCCAGCAGTTTCATCTCCGGGACAGGGGGTCACACCTTC; CDR3: CASSFISGTGGHTF
D: -; J: TRBJ2-1; size: few; V: TRBV27; DNA: TGTGCCAGCAGTTTCCGAGGGGCTGAGCAGTTCTTC; CDR3: CASSFRGAEQFF
D: TRBD2; J: TRBJ2-3; size: many; V: TRBV12-5; DNA: TGTGCTAGTGGTTTCGCGGGGGCTAGCGGGACCGCAGATACGCAGTATTTT; CDR3: CASGFAGASGTADTQYF
D: -; J: TRBJ1-4; size: few; V: TRBV7-2; DNA: TGTGCCAGCAGCTTAGGATCCCAGGGCGCAAATGAAAAACTGTTTTTT; CDR3: CASSLGSQGANEKLFF
D: -; J: TRBJ2-3; size: -; V: TRBV5-8; DNA: TGTGCCAGCAGCCTAGTAGTGGAACCGAGCACAGATACGCAGTATTTT; CDR3: CASSLVVEPSTDTQYF
D: TRBD1; J: TRBJ2-7; size: once; V: TRBV7-9; DNA: TGTGCCAGCAGCTCCTTCGGGACAGAGTATTACGAGCAGTACTTC; CDR3: CASSSFGTEYYEQYF
D: TRBD2; J: TRBJ2-6; size: few; V: TRBV6-5; DNA: TGTGCCAGCAGTTACTCGGACCCGGGGGGTGGCTTTGGGGCCAACGTCCCGACTTTC; CDR3: CASSYSDPGGGFGANVPTF
D: -; J: TRBJ2-7; size: many; V: TRBV6-6; DNA: TGTGCCAGCAGCTTCGACAGGCGGTTAACCTACGAGCAGTACTTC; CDR3: CASSFDRRLTYEQYF
D: -; J: TRBJ2-7; size: -; V: TRBV20-1; DNA: TGCAGTGCTAGACCGCACAACCGGGCCCTCGTATCCGAGCAGTACTTC; CDR3: CSARPHNRALVSEQYF
D: -; J: TRBJ2-3; size: -; V: TRBV10-3; DNA: TGTGCCATCAGTGACGGACAAAAAGTCACAGATACGCAGTATTTT; CDR3: CAISDGQKVTDTQYF
D: TRBD1; J: TRBJ2-1; size: few; V: TRBV3-1; DNA: TGTGCCAGCAGCCAAGCGGGACAGTGGGCCTACAATGAGCAGTTCTTC; CDR3: CASSQAGQWAYNEQFF
D: TRBD1; J: TRBJ2-3; size: -; V: TRBV20-1; DNA: TGCAGTGCTTGGACAGGTGTCACAGATACGCAGTATTTT; CDR3: CSAWTGVTDTQYF
D: -; J: TRBJ2-5; size: few; V: TRBV15; DNA: TGTGCCACCAGCAGACGGACTGGAGGACAAGAGACCCAGTACTTC; CDR3: CATSRRTGGQETQYF
D: -; J: TRBJ2-1; size: -; V: TRBV7-9; DNA: TGTGCCAGCAGCTTAGAGGGGGGGCCTAATGAGCAGTTCTTC; CDR3: CASSLEGGPNEQFF
D: -; J: TRBJ2-7; size: few; V: TRBV29-1; DNA: TGCAGCGTTGAACGTCGGCTAGGCGAGCAGTACTTC; CDR3: CSVERRLGEQYF
D: -; J: TRBJ2-3; size: few; V: TRBV9; DNA: TGTGCCAGCAGCGCCTCGGTGGGGGTCGCAGATACGCAGTATTTT; CDR3: CASSASVGVADTQYF
D: -; J: TRBJ2-7; size: few; V: TRBV11-1; DNA: TGTGCCAGCAGCTGGCGGCGACAGGCCGACGAGCAGTACTTC; CDR3: CASSWRRQADEQYF
D: TRBD1; J: TRBJ2-1; size: many; V: TRBV29-1; DNA: TGCAGCGCACCGGACAGGGGGATCTACTATCCATCCTACAATGAGCAGTTCTTC; CDR3: CSAPDRGIYYPSYNEQFF
D: -; J: TRBJ1-1; size: -; V: TRBV5-1; DNA: TGCGCCAGCAGCATGACAGAAGGGAACACTGAAGCTTTCTTT; CDR3: CASSMTEGNTEAFF
D: TRBD1; J: TRBJ1-4; size: few; V: TRBV7-2; DNA: TGTGCCAGCAGCCGGAGGGACAGGGGGCCTCGTGAAAAACTGTTTTTT; CDR3: CASSRRDRGPREKLFF
D: -; J: TRBJ1-2; size: once; V: TRBV20-1; DNA: TGCAGTGCTAGAGACAGGGGTTTAGCGAATGGCTACACCTTC; CDR3: CSARDRGLANGYTF
D: -; J: TRBJ2-7; size: -; V: TRBV3-1; DNA: TGTGCCAGCAGCCAAAGGATAGAACGGAGTACCTACGAGCAGTACTTC; CDR3: CASSQRIERSTYEQYF
D: -; J: TRBJ2-5; size: -; V: TRBV6-1; DNA: TGTGCCAGTCCCCTTTTGGAGACCCAGTACTTC; CDR3: CASPLLETQYF
D: TRBD2; J: TRBJ2-7; size: few; V: TRBV12-3/TRBV12-4; DNA: TGTGCCAGCAGTTTACGGGGGGGCCGGAACGAGCAGTACTTC; CDR3: CASSLRGGRNEQYF
D: TRBD2; J: TRBJ2-2; size: -; V: TRBV27; DNA: TGTGCCAGCAGTTCCCAGCCCCATAGCGGGATACACACCGGGGAGCTGTTTTTT; CDR3: CASSSQPHSGIHTGELFF
D: -; J: TRBJ1-2; size: few; V: TRBV12-3/TRBV12-4; DNA: TGTGCCAGCATGGAGGGTTTGAGCTATGGCTACACCTTC; CDR3: CASMEGLSYGYTF
D: TRBD1; J: TRBJ1-2; size: few; V: TRBV4-1; DNA: TGCGCCAGCAGCCAAGGGGACAGGGATACGTACTATGGCTACACCTTC; CDR3: CASSQGDRDTYYGYTF
D: TRBD1; J: TRBJ1-2; size: -; V: TRBV20-1; DNA: TGCAGTGCTAGAGATGGGGAGTTCAGGACGGGACAGGGCTTTTCCAACTATGGCTACACCTTC; CDR3: CSARDGEFRTGQGFSNYGYTF
D: -; J: TRBJ2-7; size: -; V: TRBV10-3; DNA: TGTGCCATGGGGACATTCTCCTACGGGCAGTACTTC; CDR3: CAMGTFSYGQYF
D: TRBD2; J: TRBJ2-1; size: -; V: TRBV20-1; DNA: TGCAGTGCTTGTAGCGGGAGAGAGGCAGATGAGCAGTTCTTC; CDR3: CSACSGREADEQFF
D: TRBD1; J: TRBJ2-1; size: -; V: TRBV3-1; DNA: TGTGCCGGCAGGGAAAACAGGGGCTTGTACAATGAGCAGTTCTTC; CDR3: CAGRENRGLYNEQFF
D: -; J: TRBJ1-6; size: -; V: TRBV7-2; DNA: TGTGCCAGCAGTCCTCGGGGGGGTTTGGGATCACCCCTCCACTTT; CDR3: CASSPRGGLGSPLHF
D: -; J: TRBJ2-7; size: -; V: TRBV28; DNA: TGTGCCAGCAGTTTTTTAAACGACAGGAGGTACGAGCAGTACTTC; CDR3: CASSFLNDRRYEQYF
D: -; J: TRBJ1-4; size: many; V: TRBV4-1; DNA: TGCGCCAGCAGCCCACAGGGCCTATCTTGGGAAAAACTGTTTTTT; CDR3: CASSPQGLSWEKLFF
D: TRBD1; J: TRBJ1-1; size: -; V: TRBV7-9; DNA: TGTGCCAGCAGCCCGGGACAGGGAGACACTGAAGCTTTCTTT; CDR3: CASSPGQGDTEAFF
D: TRBD2; J: TRBJ2-2; size: once; V: TRBV18; DNA: TGTGCCAGCTCACCACGTGGACTAGCGGGGGGCTCGAACACCGGGGAGCTGTTTTTT; CDR3: CASSPRGLAGGSNTGELFF
D: -; J: TRBJ1-1; size: -; V: TRBV3-1; DNA: TGTGCCAGCAGCCAAGGGGCCATGAACACTGAAGCTTTCTTT; CDR3: CASSQGAMNTEAFF
D: -; J: TRBJ2-7; size: -; V: TRBV10-3; DNA: TGTGCCATCACCCGGGACCTCTCCTACGAGCAGTACTTC; CDR3: CAITRDLSYEQYF
D: -; J: TRBJ1-2; size: once; V: TRBV3-1; DNA: TGTGCCAGCAGCCCAGACGGGCTCGGGGCCGCTAACTATGGCTACACCTTC; CDR3: CASSPDGLGAANYGYTF
D: -; J: TRBJ2-3; size: -; V: TRBV28; DNA: TGTGCCAGCAGTTTAGACTTTGGGGATACGCAGTATTTT; CDR3: CASSLDFGDTQYF